One and the same sample provided the 21 T cell receptor beta chains below, sequenced in a study of long-term antiretroviral therapy in people with HIV. Version v3.0 of the immunoSEQ assay was performed at survey level. Repertoires were generated with immunoSEQ multiplex PCR, while TCRdb's copy carries only in-frame clones and drops some. Seen here are some 30,000 clones, roughly 87% observed once, and the top ten hold approximately 13%. Specimen: unsorted PBMCs, collected 1.1 years after starting antiretroviral therapy. The receptors stem from a man aged 18 to 29 with HIV.

The V and J genes are TRBV9 and TRBJ2-7; D gene uncertain. Germline V CDR1 and CDR2: SGDLS, YYNGEE. V dropped 0 bases and J dropped 2 bases, with 9 bases sitting between them. This CDR3 region has 14 residues. The CDR3 region is CASSVGRGAYEQYF. DNA of the CDR3: TGTGCCAGCAGCGTAGGACGAGGCGCCTACGAGCAGTACTTC.

This chain uses TRBV5-1 with TRBJ2-7; D is uncertain. CDR3 length: 13 amino acids. Trimming cost V 0 bases and J 6 bases, with 10 bases left between them. Per the germline V gene, CDR1 is SGHRS and CDR2 is YFSETQ. CDR3 in DNA: TGCGCCAGCAGCTTGGAACCCTCCCTCGAGCAGTACTTC. It specifies CASSLEPSLEQYF.

The chain has TRBV6-1 and TRBJ1-2; D is possibly TRBD1 (5 bases). Per the germline V gene, CDR1 is MNHNS and CDR2 is SASEGT. This CDR3 has 16 amino acids. V was cut by 3 bases and J by 4 bases, with 18 bases left in between. The CDR3 is CASSEGPQPGGYGYTF. CDR3 nucleotide sequence: TGTGCCAGCAGTGAGGGCCCGCAACCGGGGGGCTATGGCTACACCTTC.

This rearrangement joins TRBV27 to TRBJ2-7; D gene uncertain. From germline, CDR1 is MNHEY and CDR2 SMNVEV (reference sequence). This CDR3 is built from 14 residues. Trimming cost V 4 bases and J 7 bases, with 17 bases left between them. CDR3 in DNA: TGTGCCAGCAGTTCACTTCGAGCTAGAGAAGAGCAGTACTTC. It specifies CASSSLRAREEQYF.

This chain joins TRBV5-4 and TRBJ2-3, with TRBD2 identical over 8 bases. The CDR3 is made up of 16 amino acids. Germline V gene data show CDR1 as SGHNT and CDR2 as YYREEE (reference sequence). The ends lost 3 bases at V and 2 bases at J; junction bases unmatched: 8. Here the CDR3 DNA reads TGTGCCAGCAGCTGGGGACTAGGGGGACTCACAGATACGCAGTATTTT. This codes for CASSWGLGGLTDTQYF. The full variable domain, completed using reference TRBV5-4 and TRBJ2-3, is ETGVTQSPTHLIKTRGQQVTLRCSSQSGHNTVSWYQQALGQGPQFIFQYYREEENGRGNFPPRFSGLQFPNYSSELNVNALELDDSALYLCASSWGLGGLTDTQYFGPGTRLTVL.

This rearrangement joins TRBV7-3 to TRBJ2-1, with 9 nucleotides matching TRBD2. This CDR3 region has 14 residues. V lost 2 bases, J lost 7 bases, and 3 bases stayed unmatched. CDR1 is SGHTA, CDR2 FQGTGA, per germline. Here the CDR3 reads CASSLRLADNEQFF. For the CDR3, the DNA is TGTGCCAGCAGCTTACGACTAGCGGATAATGAGCAGTTCTTC.

V usage is TRBV13 and J usage is TRBJ2-7; D is undetermined. The V and J ends lost 1 base and 1 base respectively, with 5 bases between them. The CDR3 spans 13 residues. Germline V gene sequence: CDR1 PRHDT, CDR2 FYEKMQ (reference sequence). In nucleotides, the CDR3 is TGTGCCAGCAGCTTAGCTAGATCCTACGAGCAGTACTTC. It encodes CASSLARSYEQYF.

The rearrangement uses TRBV6-5 and TRBJ2-7; D remains unclear. V gave up 9 bases and J gave up 0 bases, with 12 bases separating them. Germline V CDR1 and CDR2: MNHEY, SVGAGI. The CDR3 extends over 13 amino acids. In nucleotides, the CDR3 is TGTGCCAGTTCTACTCCGCTCTCCTACGAGCAGTACTTC. This codes for CASSTPLSYEQYF.

This chain joins TRBV7-8 and TRBJ2-7; 8 nucleotides align to TRBD2. The CDR3 has 17 amino acids. The ends lost 0 bases at V and 1 base at J; junction bases unmatched: 8. The germline V gene has CDR1 SGHVS and CDR2 FQNEAQ. DNA for the CDR3: TGTGCCAGCAGCTTAGCGTTATCGGGCGGGGGGTCCTACGAGCAGTACTTC. Amino acids: CASSLALSGGGSYEQYF.

The rearrangement uses TRBV20-1 and TRBJ2-5; no clear D gene. Trimming took off 4 bases at V and 5 bases at J, with 5 bases between the two ends. The CDR3 covers 10 residues. CDR1 and CDR2 from the germline V gene are DFQATT and SNEGSKA (reference sequence). CDR3 nucleotide sequence: TGCAGTGCTAATGAGGAGACCCAGTACTTC. As protein: CSANEETQYF.

The chain uses TRBV2 and TRBJ1-3; maybe TRBD1 (6 bases). CDR1 is SNHLY, CDR2 FYNNEI, per germline. This CDR3 has 16 residues. Trimming stripped 4 bases from V and 4 bases from J, with 17 bases between. CDR3 sequence: CASSGSPGTSGNTIYF. The DNA for the CDR3 is TGTGCCAGCAGTGGAAGTCCCGGGACATCAGGAAACACCATATATTTT.

The genes are TRBV6-5 and TRBJ2-7; D is unresolved. In germline, CDR1 is MNHEY, CDR2 SVGAGI. The CDR3 loop spans 11 amino acids. Deletions cut 4 bases from V and 7 bases from J, with 8 bases between. In DNA, the CDR3 is TGTGCCAGCAGTTCGCCGGTTGAGCAGTACTTC. Translation: CASSSPVEQYF.

The rearrangement joins TRBV2 to TRBJ1-2; 8 nucleotides align to TRBD1. Germline CDR1 is SNHLY and CDR2 is FYNNEI. V lost 5 bases and J lost 2; bases outside the gene matches: 7. This CDR3 is 15 amino acids long. CDR3 nucleotides: TGTGCCAGCAGTCCAGGGACAGGACGGAACTATGGCTACACCTTC. This sequence encodes CASSPGTGRNYGYTF.

V and J are TRBV9 and TRBJ2-6, with TRBD1 matching over 9 bases. The CDR3 length is 21 residues. With 0 bases clipped from V and 0 bases from J, the junction kept 13 bases outside the gene matches. Germline V lookup: CDR1 SGDLS, CDR2 YYNGEE. This CDR3 is CASSVVICGDRDCSGANVLTF. In DNA form, the CDR3 reads TGTGCCAGCAGCGTAGTAATTTGTGGGGACAGGGATTGCTCTGGGGCCAACGTCCTGACTTTC.

V is TRBV7-2 and J is TRBJ2-7; the D call may be TRBD1 or TRBD2 (5 bases each). The CDR3 extends over 15 amino acids. Germline loops: CDR1 SGHTA, CDR2 FQGNSA. The V gene lost 5 bases and the J gene lost 13 bases, with 27 bases spanning the gap. DNA of the CDR3: TGTGCCAGCAGCCCTCAAGACGGCAGACCTACGAGGGGATACTTC. Its protein is CASSPQDGRPTRGYF.

The rearrangement uses TRBV5-6 and TRBJ1-2; TRBD1 matches at 9 bases. This CDR3 region has 14 residues. Germline values: CDR1 SGHDT, CDR2 YYEEEE. After removal of 4 bases from V and 9 bases from J, the junction contained 10 bases not matched to a gene. The CDR3 reads CASSRTGAGVRYTF. In DNA form, the CDR3 reads TGTGCCAGCAGCCGGACAGGGGCGGGGGTCCGCTACACCTTC.

This clone was detected a few times. The chain recombines TRBV19 with TRBJ1-5; D is unclear. Germline lookup yields CDR1 LNHDA and CDR2 SQIVND (reference sequence). Trimming pared 5 bases from V and 10 bases from J, leaving 9 bases between. The CDR3 contains 11 residues. The CDR3 DNA is TGTGCCAGTAGTTTAGGGCGCCCCCAGCATTTT. Translating gives CASSLGRPQHF.

This sequence joins TRBV6-1 and TRBJ1-3, with D possibly matching TRBD1 (6 bases). CDR1 is MNHNS, CDR2 SASEGT, per germline. V was trimmed by 8 bases and J by 0 bases, leaving 14 bases between them. The CDR3 consists of 15 residues. CDR3 amino acids: CASGQDSISGNTIYF. The CDR3 coding sequence is TGTGCCAGCGGCCAGGACAGCATCTCTGGAAACACCATATATTTT.

This sequence joins TRBV30 and TRBJ1-6, with a weak D call TRBD1 (5 bases). Germline assignment: CDR1 GTSNPN and CDR2 SVGIG (reference sequence). This CDR3 contains 13 residues. With 3 bases removed from V and 8 bases from J, the gap between germline ends came to 11 bases. Here the CDR3 DNA reads TGTGCCTGGAGATACAAAGGGGATTCACCCCTCCACTTT. It specifies CAWRYKGDSPLHF.

By sample fraction, this clone is medium-sized. The chain uses TRBV19 and TRBJ2-2; D remains unclear. Germline CDR1 is LNHDA and CDR2 is SQIVND (reference sequence). This CDR3 has 14 amino acids. Trimming took off 3 bases at V and 3 bases at J, with 8 bases between the two ends. The CDR3 sequence: CASSMWSYTGELFF. The CDR3, as DNA: TGTGCCAGTAGTATGTGGTCATACACCGGGGAGCTGTTTTTT.

CDR3 region: CASSLVGQGTYEQYF. The CDR3 DNA is TGTGCCAGCAGCTTAGTAGGTCAGGGGACCTACGAGCAGTACTTC. The rearrangement joins TRBV7-9 to TRBJ2-7; tentatively, D is TRBD1 (6 bases). The V end was cut by 1 base, the J end by 2 bases, with 12 bases between. This CDR3 has 15 residues. Germline assignment: CDR1 SEHNR and CDR2 FQNEAQ (reference sequence).